This T cell receptor (beta chain) was recovered during a study of molecular identifiers for immune sequencing clone quantification. General observations from the study: It was shown that clones above 20 RNA copies held over 98% of effector molecules, but under 1% in naive cells. Spiked Jurkat TCR RNA equivalent to one cell reportedly surfaced among under 1.1 million naive cells.

TCRdb used MiXCR to reprocess the PCR reads, holding one entry per CDR3 protein. The table includes some 580,000 distinct CDR3 sequences, over 25% detected once. Based on a CD8+CD4-CCR7+CD45RA+ profile, naive CD8 T cells were sorted. The V end lost 0 bases, the J end lost 5 bases, and 16 bases lay between the germline ends. This CDR3 contains 17 residues. CDR1 is MNHEY and CDR2 is SVGAGI in the germline V gene. This clonotype was detected many times. Its antigen is still unknown. The chain has TRBV6-5 and TRBJ2-2, with unresolved D. Material: naive CD8+ T cells from blood, with Jurkat cell RNA spiked in. The subset is: FACS-sorted CD8+CD4-CCR7+CD45RA+ naive T cells. This clonotype was sampled from a human donor in good health. Some libraries in this study had Jurkat cell RNA spiked in. In DNA form, the CDR3 reads TGTGCCAGCAGTTACTCGATGCGGCAGTTGGAGACCGGGGAGCTGTTTTTT. Protein sequence: CASSYSMRQLETGELFF.